A selection of T cell receptor beta chains follows, all from one sample in a study of blood T cell repertoires in COVID-19. Some clones are missing from TCRdb's copy, which holds only in-frame ones; the method was immunoSEQ multiplex PCR. Found here are tens of thousands of clones, almost 85% of them singletons; the top ten hold approximately 20%. The sample comprised peripheral blood. Receptors originate from a human donor in a cohort sampled during active COVID-19. CDR3s include the opening cysteine and the closing phenylalanine or tryptophan. D genes are given only for firm matches. Size values are once, few and many counts, or a class for expanded clones, and some rows have none.

v_call	j_call	clone_size	d_call	cdr3_nt	cdr3_aa
TRBV19	TRBJ2-7	.	.	TGTGCCAGTAGTATGGCCGGGGTAACCTACGAGCAGTACTTC	CASSMAGVTYEQYF
TRBV5-1	TRBJ2-5	.	.	TGCGCCAGCAGCTTGTATCGGGAGACCCAGTACTTC	CASSLYRETQYF
TRBV10-1	TRBJ2-6	.	.	TGCGCCAGCAGTGGGGGGCGTGGGGCCAACGTCCTGACTTTC	CASSGGRGANVLTF
TRBV24-1	TRBJ2-2	once	.	TGTGCCACCAGTGATTACAGTAACACCGGGGAGCTGTTTTTT	CATSDYSNTGELFF
TRBV6-2/TRBV6-3	TRBJ1-1	.	.	TGTGCCAGCAATTACCTCAGGGGAGGGACCACTGAAGCTTTCTTT	CASNYLRGGTTEAFF
TRBV4-3	TRBJ2-1	.	.	TGCGCCAGCAGCCAATACCCCCTGGGGGGGGGCCGGAGTGAGCAGTTCTTC	CASSQYPLGGGRSEQFF
TRBV19	TRBJ2-7	.	TRBD2	TGTGCCAGTAGTCCCCGGTGGCGGGGGGCCTACGAGCAGTACTTC	CASSPRWRGAYEQYF
TRBV20-1	TRBJ1-5	.	TRBD1	TGCAGTGCTAGTCCTCCGGGACAGGCCGGTTATAGCAATCAGCCCCAGCATTTT	CSASPPGQAGYSNQPQHF
TRBV19	TRBJ1-6	.	.	TGTGCCAGTAGTATCGGGATAACGAATTCACCCCTCCACTTT	CASSIGITNSPLHF
TRBV10-2	TRBJ2-1	.	.	TGCGCCAGCAGTGACCCCCCGTGGAGGGTCGGGCATGAGCAGTTCTTC	CASSDPPWRVGHEQFF
TRBV6-5	TRBJ1-4	.	.	TGTGCCAGCAGAGGTGAGGGCCGCTATGAAAAACTGTTTTTT	CASRGEGRYEKLFF
TRBV10-3	TRBJ2-3	.	.	TGTGCCATCAGTGAGAGATGGGCAGGGGCGGAGGATACGCAGTATTTT	CAISERWAGAEDTQYF
TRBV21-1	TRBJ1-2	.	.	TGTGCCAGCAGCAAAGTGAACCAGGCTCGGTATGGCTACACCTTC	CASSKVNQARYGYTF
TRBV27	TRBJ2-7	.	.	TGTGCCAGCAGAGACAGGTCACCACCCTACGAGCAGTACTTC	CASRDRSPPYEQYF
TRBV7-9	TRBJ1-1	many	.	TGTGCCAGCAGCTTAATTGAGGGGAACACTGAAGCTTTCTTT	CASSLIEGNTEAFF
TRBV5-1	TRBJ2-2	.	.	TGCGCCAGCACCCCTTCGTTCCGGGGTGACACCGGGGAGCTGTTTTTT	CASTPSFRGDTGELFF
TRBV6-2/TRBV6-3	TRBJ1-5	.	.	TGTGCCAGCAGTTACGCGGAGGGCGGATATAGCAATCAGCCCCAGCATTTT	CASSYAEGGYSNQPQHF
TRBV6-5	TRBJ2-3	.	.	TGTGCCAGCAGTTATGTGGGGGCTAGCACAGATACGCAGTATTTT	CASSYVGASTDTQYF
TRBV7-2	TRBJ2-4	.	TRBD2	TGTGCCAGCAGCTTGTGGAGAGCGGGGGGCCTCAAAAACATTCAGTACTTC	CASSLWRAGGLKNIQYF
TRBV18	TRBJ2-1	.	TRBD2	TGTGCCAGCTCACGGGACCGGACTAGCGGTGAGCAGTTCTTC	CASSRDRTSGEQFF
TRBV2	TRBJ2-3	.	.	TGTGCCAGCAGTTCTAACAGGGTCGGGGTCACAGATACGCAGTATTTT	CASSSNRVGVTDTQYF
TRBV27	TRBJ2-4	once	TRBD1	TGTGCCAGCAGCCAGGACAGGGGAGACATTCAGTACTTC	CASSQDRGDIQYF
TRBV2	TRBJ1-2	.	TRBD1	TGTGCCAGCAACGACAGGGGGCGAGACTATGGCTACACCTTC	CASNDRGRDYGYTF
TRBV4-3	TRBJ1-1	.	.	TGCGCCAGCAGCCAAGGGACACGGAACACTGAAGCTTTCTTT	CASSQGTRNTEAFF
TRBV28	TRBJ1-2	.	.	TGTGCCAGTGGGACACGGTCTAACTATGGCTACACCTTC	CASGTRSNYGYTF
TRBV28	TRBJ1-2	.	.	TGTGCCAGCAGTTTTGGGGCAAGGGGGGGCTACACCTTC	CASSFGARGGYTF
TRBV7-8	TRBJ1-1	few	.	TGTGCCAGCAGCTTAATGGCAGCCGACTCTGAAGCTTTCTTT	CASSLMAADSEAFF
TRBV5-1	TRBJ2-7	.	.	TGCGCCAGCAGCCCACTGACAGCGCAATCCTACGAGCAGTACTTC	CASSPLTAQSYEQYF
TRBV3-1/TRBV3-2	TRBJ2-3	.	TRBD2	TGTGCCAGCAGCAGCGCGGGACTAGCGGGGGGGCGGGATGAATCGCAGTATTTT	CASSSAGLAGGRDESQYF
TRBV30	TRBJ1-1	.	TRBD1	TGTGCCTGGAGTTCAAAAACCGGGACAGTTGAAGCTTTCTTT	CAWSSKTGTVEAFF
TRBV12-5	TRBJ2-3	.	.	TGTGCTAGTGTTCCCCCACTAGCAACAGATACGCAGTATTTT	CASVPPLATDTQYF
TRBV7-9	TRBJ2-1	once	TRBD2	TGTGCCAGCAGCCTCAATAGCGGGGCATTGGACCCCTCCTTCTTC	CASSLNSGALDPSFF
TRBV6-5	TRBJ2-1	few	.	TGTGCCAGCAGCTACGGTTGGCAGGGCAATGAGCAGTTCTTC	CASSYGWQGNEQFF
TRBV25-1	TRBJ2-7	.	.	TGTGCCAGCAGTGCAAGAGACAGGAGCTCCTACGAGCAGTACTTC	CASSARDRSSYEQYF
TRBV7-6	TRBJ2-7	.	.	TGTGCCAGCAGCCCCGTGGCCTCCTACGAGCAGTACTTC	CASSPVASYEQYF
TRBV7-8	TRBJ2-1	.	TRBD2	TGTGCCAGCAGCTTAGGGAAGCTAGCGGGGGGATACAATGAGCAGTTCTTC	CASSLGKLAGGYNEQFF
TRBV12-3/TRBV12-4	TRBJ2-5	.	TRBD2	TGTGCCAGCAGTTTCAGGGAGGGGGAGACCCAGTACTTC	CASSFREGETQYF
TRBV4-1	TRBJ1-2	.	TRBD1	TGCGCCAGCAGCCAAGATTGGTTAGGGGGCGGGTGGTACACCTTC	CASSQDWLGGGWYTF
TRBV24-1	TRBJ2-5	once	.	TGTGCCACCAGTGAACATGGGCCAGGGGAGACCCAGTACTTC	CATSEHGPGETQYF
TRBV9	TRBJ2-7	.	TRBD2	TGTGCCAGCAGCCCGGGGGGGCCTCCCTACGAGCAGTACTTC	CASSPGGPPYEQYF
TRBV28	TRBJ2-7	.	TRBD1	TGTGCCAGCACCGGACAGGTCGGCTACGAGCAGTACTTC	CASTGQVGYEQYF
TRBV2	TRBJ2-2	.	TRBD1	TGTGCCAGCAGGACCCAGGGACAGGGGAACACCGGGGAGCTGTTTTTT	CASRTQGQGNTGELFF
TRBV7-2	TRBJ2-1	.	TRBD1	TGTGCCAGCAGCTTAGGAGCGGGACAGGGGCGGAATGAGCAGTTCTTC	CASSLGAGQGRNEQFF
TRBV6-6	TRBJ1-1	.	.	TGTGCCAGCAGTTACCCCCAGGAAGCTTTCTTT	CASSYPQEAFF
TRBV5-1	TRBJ1-2	.	TRBD1	TGCGCCAGCAGCTTGGGACAGGGAGGCTACACCTTC	CASSLGQGGYTF
TRBV6-5	TRBJ1-2	.	TRBD1	TGTGCCAGCAACAGACAGGGGGCCGGCTATGGCTACACCTTC	CASNRQGAGYGYTF
TRBV11-2	TRBJ1-2	once	.	TGTGCCAGCAGCCCCCTGTGGGGAGGGCATGGCTACACCTTC	CASSPLWGGHGYTF
TRBV2	TRBJ1-5	.	TRBD1	TGTGCCAGCAGGAAAACCTACAGGGGACGGCAGCCCCAGCATTTT	CASRKTYRGRQPQHF
TRBV3-1/TRBV3-2	TRBJ2-2	.	TRBD1	TGTGCCAGCAGCCAAGCCTCTCCGGGACAGGGGTACACCGGGGAGCTGTTTTTT	CASSQASPGQGYTGELFF
TRBV9	TRBJ1-4	once	.	TGTGCCAGCAGCGTACAGGGATCTAATGAAAAACTGTTTTTT	CASSVQGSNEKLFF
TRBV19	TRBJ2-1	.	.	TGTGCCAGTAGTATAAACAGCTACAATGAGCAGTTCTTC	CASSINSYNEQFF
TRBV7-8	TRBJ2-5	.	TRBD2	TGTGCCAGCAGCCCCGGGACTAGCGGGGGTAAGACCCAGTACTTC	CASSPGTSGGKTQYF
TRBV7-9	TRBJ2-1	.	TRBD1	TGTGCCGGCGTGCCGGACAGGGGGCGCATTGAGCAGTTCTTC	CAGVPDRGRIEQFF
TRBV2	TRBJ1-1	.	.	TGTGCCAGCAGGCGGACAGTTGAAGCTTTCTTT	CASRRTVEAFF
TRBV28	TRBJ2-5	.	TRBD2	TGTGCCAGCAGGCCGGGAGGATCGACGACCCAGTACTTC	CASRPGGSTTQYF